The 18 T cell receptor beta chains listed next were all sequenced from one sample in a study of T cell repertoires and HLA-DP antigens. After approximately 2 weeks, CD4+ cells were restimulated approximately a day with the same allogeneic DPB1. HeLa stimulator cells carried retrovirally transduced HLA-DPA1/DPB1, HLA-DM, invariant chain and CD80. Some clones are missing from TCRdb's copy, which holds only in-frame ones; the method was immunoSEQ multiplex PCR. The data show 1,500 to 2,000 clones, roughly three quarters seen once. Sample: CD137- CD4+ T cells from cultured PBMCs. Receptors originate from a man aged 45-60 years in good health and CMV-seronegative.

The CDR3 DNA sequence: TGTGCCAGTAGTATGACTAGCGGACGCACAGATACGCAGTATTTT. Translating it yields CASSMTSGRTDTQYF. The chain links TRBV19 to TRBJ2-3, with 9 bases aligning to TRBD2. V lost 3 bases and J lost 1; bases outside the gene matches: 2. Germline-derived CDR1 and CDR2 are LNHDA and SQIVND (reference sequence). The CDR3 runs to 15 residues.

This clone showed up just a few times. V and J are TRBV9 and TRBJ1-1; TRBD1 is a possible D gene (5 bases). CDR1 and CDR2 from the germline V gene are SGDLS and YYNGEE. The CDR3 has 15 amino acids. V was trimmed by 0 bases and J by 1 base, leaving 10 bases between them. CDR3: CASSVEGASNTEAFF. DNA for the CDR3: TGTGCCAGCAGCGTAGAAGGGGCGTCGAACACTGAAGCTTTCTTT.

The V gene is TRBV5-4, the J gene TRBJ2-1, with D perhaps TRBD2 (6 bases). This CDR3 region has 17 residues. Trimming removed 5 bases at V and 0 bases at J, with 18 bases between. Per the germline V gene, CDR1 is SGHNT and CDR2 is YYREEE (reference sequence). CDR3 region: CASRSGLSLSSYNEQFF. As DNA, the CDR3 is TGTGCCAGCAGATCGGGACTCTCGCTTAGCTCCTACAATGAGCAGTTCTTC.

The rearrangement uses TRBV7-9 and TRBJ2-1; TRBD2 matches at 10 bases. Germline assignment: CDR1 SEHNR and CDR2 FQNEAQ (reference sequence). This CDR3 has 16 residues. V lost 5 bases, J lost 9 bases, and 13 bases stayed unmatched. In DNA, the CDR3 is TGTGCCAGCAGCCAAACGAGGGCTAGCGGGGGACGTGAGCAGTTCTTC. Protein sequence: CASSQTRASGGREQFF.

The rearrangement joins TRBV4-3 to TRBJ2-1, with 9 nucleotides matching TRBD2. CDR3 length: 16 residues. After removal of 1 base from V and 3 bases from J, the junction contained 4 bases not matched to a gene. Germline CDR1 reads LGHNA; CDR2 reads YSLEER. In nucleotides, the CDR3 is TGCGCCAGCAGCCAAGGTATAGCGGGGGTCTACAATGAGCAGTTCTTC. It codes for CASSQGIAGVYNEQFF.

This clone turned up a few times. The chain employs TRBV7-9 and TRBJ2-1; the match to TRBD2 covers 13 bases. This CDR3 spans 17 amino acids. The J segment lost 5 bases and the V segment lost 5 bases, leaving 9 bases of the junction unmatched. CDR1 is SEHNR, CDR2 FQNEAQ, per germline (reference sequence). CDR3 loop: CASSPRRLAGGNNEQFF. The CDR3 DNA reads TGTGCCAGCAGCCCCCGAAGACTAGCGGGAGGAAACAATGAGCAGTTCTTC.

This chain links TRBV7-8 with TRBJ2-5; 14 bases line up with TRBD2. There are 17 residues in the CDR3. The ends lost 0 bases at V and 3 bases at J; junction bases unmatched: 3. Germline CDR1 and CDR2: SGHVS and FQNEAQ. The CDR3 loop reads CASSLAGLAGGKETQYF. The DNA of the CDR3 is TGTGCCAGCAGCTTAGCCGGACTAGCGGGAGGAAAAGAGACCCAGTACTTC. Combining the CDR3 with reference TRBV7-8 and TRBJ2-5 gives the whole variable domain GAGVSQSPRYKVAKRGQDVALRCDPISGHVSLFWYQQALGQGPEFLTYFQNEAQLDKSGLPSDRFFAERPEGSVSTLKIQRTQQEDSAVYLCASSLAGLAGGKETQYFGPGTRLLVL.

V gene TRBV28 combines with J gene TRBJ2-7; D is ambiguous. In germline, CDR1 is MDHEN, CDR2 SYDVKM. The CDR3 consists of 14 residues. V lost 6 bases and J 5 bases, leaving 17 bases between the germline ends. The CDR3 bases are TGTGCCAGCAGCCCCCACGCCCGTCTCAACGAGCAGTACTTC. Translated: CASSPHARLNEQYF.

This chain connects TRBV15 to TRBJ1-4; D not resolved. Germline loops: CDR1 LNHNV, CDR2 YYDKDF (reference sequence). The ends were cut back, 1 base at V and 0 bases at J, with 3 bases in the middle. The CDR3 contains 14 residues. As DNA, the CDR3 is TGTGCCACCAGCAGAGTTCCAACTAATGAAAAACTGTTTTTT. It yields the protein CATSRVPTNEKLFF.

This sequence joins TRBV7-2 and TRBJ1-2; the D is unclear. This CDR3 contains 12 residues. Looked up from germline, CDR1 is SGHTA and CDR2 is FQGNSA. Trimming took off 1 base at V and 7 bases at J, with 7 bases between the two ends. The chain's CDR3 is CASSLDSRGYTF. The CDR3 nucleotides are TGTGCCAGCAGCTTAGACAGTCGTGGCTACACCTTC.

The gene calls are TRBV18 and TRBJ1-5; no definite D call. Germline CDR1 reads KGHSH; CDR2 reads LQKENI. V lost 2 bases to trimming and J lost 2 bases, with 10 bases between them. This CDR3 has 15 residues. CDR3 residues: CASSPSPVGNQPQHF. The CDR3 DNA sequence: TGTGCCAGCTCACCATCGCCCGTGGGCAATCAGCCCCAGCATTTT.

This chain links TRBV5-8 with TRBJ2-7; 7 bases line up with TRBD1. Germline values: CDR1 SGHTS, CDR2 YDEGEE. This CDR3 has 14 residues. V shed 4 bases, J shed 3 bases, and the junction held 7 bases outside the gene matches. CDR3 loop: CASSGRTGSYEQYF. CDR3 coding DNA: TGTGCCAGCAGCGGACGGACAGGCAGCTACGAGCAGTACTTC.

This rearrangement joins TRBV9 to TRBJ2-3; TRBD1 agrees at 10 bases. This CDR3 is 15 amino acids long. Germline V lookup: CDR1 SGDLS, CDR2 YYNGEE. V lost 4 bases, J lost 3 bases, and 5 bases stayed unmatched. The CDR3 nucleotides are TGTGCCAGCAGCACAAGGACAGGGGGTACAGATACGCAGTATTTT. This translates into CASSTRTGGTDTQYF.

The rearrangement uses TRBV7-9 and TRBJ2-2; 8 nucleotides line up with TRBD2. The CDR3 runs 15 residues. Germline assignment: CDR1 SEHNR and CDR2 FQNEAQ (reference sequence). V dropped 5 bases and J dropped 0; count of bases not matched to a gene: 2. As DNA, the CDR3 is TGTGCCAGCAGCCTTAGCGGGGCGAACACCGGGGAGCTGTTTTTT. Translating it yields CASSLSGANTGELFF.

The gene calls are TRBV11-3 and TRBJ2-3; possible D gene TRBD2, 6 bases. CDR1 is SGHNT and CDR2 is YENEEA in the germline V gene. The CDR3 sequence is 16 residues long. The V and J ends lost 8 bases and 0 bases respectively, with 18 bases between them. The DNA of the CDR3 is TGTGCCAGCCCCACTCCCCGGACTATTAGCACAGATACGCAGTATTTT. This translates into CASPTPRTISTDTQYF.

Only one count was recorded for this clone. The chain joins TRBV11-3 to TRBJ2-2; 9 nucleotides agree with TRBD1. Germline V gene lookup returns CDR1 SGHNT and CDR2 YENEEA. This CDR3 contains 15 residues. V dropped 5 bases and J dropped 7; count of bases not matched to a gene: 8. CDR3 residues: CASSPGTGTVGELFF. The CDR3 DNA sequence: TGTGCCAGCAGCCCGGGGACAGGGACGGTCGGGGAGCTGTTTTTT.

The rearrangement uses TRBV27 and TRBJ2-2; D is unclear. V shed 7 bases and J shed 2 bases, with 20 bases lying between them. The CDR3 runs 17 residues. Per germline, CDR1 MNHEY and CDR2 SMNVEV (reference sequence). The CDR3 nucleotides are TGTGCCAGCACCCCCACCCTGGGATATTTAAACACCGGGGAGCTGTTTTTT. This gives the protein CASTPTLGYLNTGELFF.

This sequence joins TRBV2 and TRBJ1-5; no definite D call. Trimming took off 1 base at V and 7 bases at J, with 8 bases between the two ends. The CDR3 runs 13 residues. CDR1 is SNHLY and CDR2 is FYNNEI in the germline V gene. In DNA form, the CDR3 reads TGTGCCAGCAGTGAAGGGGGTGACCAGCCCCAGCATTTT. Encoded protein: CASSEGGDQPQHF.